The 13 T cell receptor beta chains listed next were all sequenced from one sample in a study of T cells in Graves' hyperthyroidism and ophthalmopathy. From RNA transcripts, TCR beta CDR3 regions were amplified. HTBI primers were the set used in a first-round RT-PCR of the TCR CDR3. TCRdb redid the calling of the multiplex PCR reads with MiXCR, one entry per CDR3 protein. The data contain over 550,000 distinct CDR3 sequences, over 15% of them seen just once; the ten biggest clones take up roughly 18%. The sample was blood. The source is a woman between 18 and 30 years old with Graves' hyperthyroidism.

Ten or more counts support this clonotype. The chain links TRBV9 to TRBJ1-3; D gene uncertain. Deletions cut 0 bases from V and 5 bases from J, with 6 bases between. The CDR3 is 13 residues long. CDR1 and CDR2 (germline): SGDLS, YYNGEE. The CDR3 DNA sequence: TGTGCCAGCAGCGTAGATCGGCGAAACACCATATATTTT. Its protein product is CASSVDRRNTIYF.

The chain has TRBV3-1 and TRBJ1-1; D is possibly TRBD1 (5 bases). Germline assignment: CDR1 LGHDT and CDR2 YNNKEL (reference sequence). The V end was cut by 1 base, the J end by 12 bases, with 12 bases between. The CDR3 has 12 amino acids. The CDR3 DNA is TGTGCCAGCAGCCAAGGTCTCAGGGTATCTTTCTTT. Translation gives CASSQGLRVSFF.

In this sample, this clonotype turned up a few times. The J gene is TRBJ1-2, the V gene TRBV9; D is undetermined. V dropped 0 bases and J dropped 5 bases, with 20 bases sitting between them. Looked up from germline, CDR1 is SGDLS and CDR2 is YYNGEE. This CDR3 spans 17 amino acids. Here the CDR3 reads CASSVASWGGSLYGYTF. The CDR3 DNA follows: TGTGCCAGCAGCGTAGCTAGTTGGGGAGGCAGCCTATATGGCTACACCTTC.

This clonotype was observed at least ten times. The rearrangement joins TRBV7-3 to TRBJ2-1, with a weak D call TRBD2 (5 bases). The CDR3 totals 15 residues. Germline CDR1 is SGHTA and CDR2 is FQGTGA. Trimming removed 5 bases at V and 0 bases at J, with 11 bases between. CDR3 protein: CASSLRRSSYNEQFF. The DNA of the CDR3 is TGTGCCAGCAGCCTAAGGAGGAGCTCCTACAATGAGCAGTTCTTC.

There are a few counts of this clonotype. The chain uses TRBV6-2 or TRBV6-3 and TRBJ1-1; D gene ambiguous. Trimming stripped 5 bases from V and 6 bases from J, with 16 bases between. Germline V gene lookup returns CDR1 MNHEY and CDR2 SVGEGT. The CDR3 loop spans 14 amino acids. DNA for the CDR3: TGTGCCAGCAGTGAATTCGAGGGAAGGTCTGAAGCTTTCTTT. As protein: CASSEFEGRSEAFF.

With regard to this clonotype: This sequence may be a read error, since a much larger clone differs from it by one base. This rearrangement joins TRBV20-1 to TRBJ2-7; 8 bases agree with TRBD1. The CDR3 runs 13 residues. From germline, CDR1 is DFQATT and CDR2 SNEGSKA (reference sequence). The CDR3 protein is CSATTGAGYEPYF. The CDR3 bases are TGCAGTGCTACGACAGGGGCCGGGTACGAGCCGTACTTC.

The chain carries TRBV24-1 and TRBJ1-6, with 7 nucleotides matching TRBD1. The ends lost 2 bases at V and 16 bases at J; junction bases unmatched: 4. Germline V gene sequence: CDR1 KGHDR, CDR2 SFDVKD. This CDR3 contains 12 residues. The CDR3 nucleotides are TGTGCCACCAGTGATTCGGACAGGCGGCTCCACTTT. This translates into CATSDSDRRLHF.

This clonotype was detected a few times. V and J are TRBV20-1 and TRBJ1-3; D gene ambiguous. Between the trimmed V and J ends, which lost 5 bases and 0 bases, there was a span of 20 bases. There are 17 residues in the CDR3. Looked up from germline, CDR1 is DFQATT and CDR2 is SNEGSKA (reference sequence). CDR3: CSARGFETPLSGNTIYF. DNA of the CDR3: TGCAGTGCTCGAGGGTTCGAAACTCCCCTCTCTGGAAACACCATATATTTT.

The table lists this clonotype with a few counts. The rearrangement joins TRBV4-3 to TRBJ2-7; D might be TRBD2 (6 bases). V dropped 0 bases and J dropped 9 bases, with 12 bases sitting between them. CDR3 size: 13 residues. The V gene's germline CDR1 is LGHNA and CDR2 YSLEER. DNA of the CDR3: TGCGCCAGCAGCCAAGAGCGTTGGAGGGGGCAGTACTTC. This codes for CASSQERWRGQYF.

This clonotype has ten or more counts. This chain links TRBV7-9 with TRBJ2-5; 7 nucleotides match TRBD1. Germline V lookup: CDR1 SEHNR, CDR2 FQNEAQ (reference sequence). V shed 2 bases, J shed 4 bases, and the junction held 10 bases outside the gene matches. The CDR3 is made up of 16 amino acids. CDR3 DNA sequence: TGTGCCAGCAGCTTAAGGTCCCCGACAGGGTCAGAGACCCAGTACTTC. Amino acids: CASSLRSPTGSETQYF.

The V call is TRBV18, the J call TRBJ2-7; 9 nucleotides match TRBD2. The CDR3 totals 15 residues. CDR1 and CDR2 from the germline V gene are KGHSH and LQKENI. J lost 0 bases, V lost 1 base, and 1 base had no gene match. The CDR3 nucleotides read TGTGCCAGCTCACCACTAGCGGGAGACTCCTACGAGCAGTACTTC. Protein product: CASSPLAGDSYEQYF.

This clonotype was observed at least ten times. The gene calls are TRBV5-6 and TRBJ2-7; unclear D gene. Per germline, CDR1 SGHDT and CDR2 YYEEEE. Trimming shortened V by 4 bases and J by 2 bases, and 4 bases separated the two germline ends. This CDR3 has 11 amino acids. The CDR3 protein is CASSKAYEQYF. CDR3 sequence (DNA): TGTGCCAGCAGCAAGGCCTACGAGCAGTACTTC.

In regard to this clonotype: The junction departs from the called germline gene at one end, perhaps through a read error. V gene TRBV7-8 combines with J gene TRBJ2-1, with 9 bases matching TRBD1. The CDR3 is 11 residues long. Germline V lookup: CDR1 SGHVS, CDR2 FQNEAQ. The CDR3 bases are TGTGCCAGCATCATCCGGGACAGGGTCCTCTTC. It translates to CASIIRDRVLF.